The rows below give T cell receptor beta chains drawn from one sample of a study of Ad26.COV2.S vaccination and SARS-CoV-2 variants. Method: immunoSEQ multiplex PCR; TCRdb's copy keeps in-frame clones and lacks some. The sample holds 410,000 or so clones, 75% to 95% seen once. The source was peripheral blood, collected in a trial of Ad26.COV2.S vaccine versus placebo. The receptor source for this set is a person aged 18-65 years who received the Ad26.COV2.S COVID-19 vaccine or a placebo. Both conserved end residues are part of each CDR3.

V: TRBV6-2/TRBV6-3; J: TRBJ2-1; CDR3: CASSFELAGGHSSYNEQFF
V: TRBV7-3; J: TRBJ2-1; CDR3: CASSNSGVAGAEQFF
V: TRBV7-2; J: TRBJ1-2; CDR3: CASSLARAGGYGYTF
V: TRBV6-6; J: TRBJ1-1; CDR3: CASSTGTGGTEAFF
V: TRBV19; J: TRBJ1-3; CDR3: CASSPLGNTIYF
V: TRBV7-3; J: TRBJ2-1; CDR3: CASTFNQPGSYNEQFF
V: TRBV6-6; J: TRBJ1-5; CDR3: CASSLQVANQPQHF
V: TRBV5-4; J: TRBJ2-7; CDR3: CASSPGGRDSYEQYF
V: TRBV30; J: TRBJ2-1; CDR3: CALGGYNEQFF
V: TRBV9; J: TRBJ2-7; CDR3: CASSVAPGDYEQYF
V: TRBV4-3; J: TRBJ2-7; CDR3: CASSQDRLATAYEQYF
V: TRBV6-5; J: TRBJ1-2; CDR3: CASSYSVSAQGNGYTF
V: TRBV10-3; J: TRBJ2-5; CDR3: CAISAMGETQYF
V: TRBV6-5; J: TRBJ2-1; CDR3: CASTGTGGSYNEQFF
V: TRBV6-5; J: TRBJ2-1; CDR3: CASSYGGREQFF
V: TRBV24-1; J: TRBJ2-1; CDR3: CATSDSDYNEQFF
V: TRBV6-2/TRBV6-3; J: TRBJ1-2; CDR3: CASSSVLGYTF
V: TRBV27; J: TRBJ2-7; CDR3: CASSPISGLAGETRYF
V: TRBV5-4; J: TRBJ1-1; CDR3: CASSDWDSNTEAFF
V: TRBV20-1; J: TRBJ2-6; CDR3: CSASWISSGANVLTF
V: TRBV28; J: TRBJ1-1; CDR3: CASSLGRKRAFF
V: TRBV3-1/TRBV3-2; J: TRBJ2-5; CDR3: CASSSPRRETQYF
V: TRBV18; J: TRBJ1-3; CDR3: CASSPLTSPGNTIYF
V: TRBV18; J: TRBJ1-1; CDR3: CASSLNRVPNTEAFF
V: TRBV7-9; J: TRBJ2-6; CDR3: CASSSTAAGANVLTF
V: TRBV6-5; J: TRBJ1-1; CDR3: CASSYRSAPNTEAFF
V: TRBV6-5; J: TRBJ1-2; CDR3: CASRADGYGYTF
V: TRBV11-2; J: TRBJ2-7; CDR3: CASSSMQGTYEQYF
V: TRBV24-1; J: TRBJ2-2; CDR3: CATSDGQNTGELFF
V: TRBV6-5; J: TRBJ2-5; CDR3: CASSNWDSKETQYF
V: TRBV3-1/TRBV3-2; J: TRBJ1-4; CDR3: CASSLEGGTTNEKLFF
V: TRBV6-2/TRBV6-3; J: TRBJ2-7; CDR3: CASSYRSTSGYEQYF
V: TRBV14; J: TRBJ1-1; CDR3: CASSLDSRLDTEAFF
V: TRBV2; J: TRBJ2-7; CDR3: CASSETGTPDYEQYF
V: TRBV5-4; J: TRBJ2-3; CDR3: CASSQGLAGTDTQYF
V: TRBV27; J: TRBJ2-7; CDR3: CASSLSLGGYEQYF
V: TRBV19; J: TRBJ2-3; CDR3: CASSGRGREDTQYF
V: TRBV2; J: TRBJ1-5; CDR3: CASSEVSPNQPQHF
V: TRBV6-5; J: TRBJ1-4; CDR3: CASRSQGTNEKLFF
V: TRBV29-1; J: TRBJ2-2; CDR3: CSPLGGRGRAIRTGELFF
V: TRBV5-1; J: TRBJ2-1; CDR3: CASSPVAGVAPFEQFF
V: TRBV4-3; J: TRBJ1-5; CDR3: CASSQDQGAGQPQHF
V: TRBV9; J: TRBJ2-3; CDR3: CASSVASGLRTDTQYF
V: TRBV4-1; J: TRBJ2-4; CDR3: CASSQEPSGQGAKNIQYF
V: TRBV11-2; J: TRBJ2-1; CDR3: CASSLILAGFNEQFF
V: TRBV30; J: TRBJ2-1; CDR3: CAWSRDRESGLFF
V: TRBV11-1; J: TRBJ2-2; CDR3: CASSFGVTGELFF
V: TRBV7-2; J: TRBJ2-5; CDR3: CASSPSLAEETQYF
V: TRBV9; J: TRBJ2-1; CDR3: CASSVANEQFF
V: TRBV27; J: TRBJ2-3; CDR3: CASSFYAGAADTQYF
V: TRBV11-3; J: TRBJ2-6; CDR3: CASSFSGANVLTF